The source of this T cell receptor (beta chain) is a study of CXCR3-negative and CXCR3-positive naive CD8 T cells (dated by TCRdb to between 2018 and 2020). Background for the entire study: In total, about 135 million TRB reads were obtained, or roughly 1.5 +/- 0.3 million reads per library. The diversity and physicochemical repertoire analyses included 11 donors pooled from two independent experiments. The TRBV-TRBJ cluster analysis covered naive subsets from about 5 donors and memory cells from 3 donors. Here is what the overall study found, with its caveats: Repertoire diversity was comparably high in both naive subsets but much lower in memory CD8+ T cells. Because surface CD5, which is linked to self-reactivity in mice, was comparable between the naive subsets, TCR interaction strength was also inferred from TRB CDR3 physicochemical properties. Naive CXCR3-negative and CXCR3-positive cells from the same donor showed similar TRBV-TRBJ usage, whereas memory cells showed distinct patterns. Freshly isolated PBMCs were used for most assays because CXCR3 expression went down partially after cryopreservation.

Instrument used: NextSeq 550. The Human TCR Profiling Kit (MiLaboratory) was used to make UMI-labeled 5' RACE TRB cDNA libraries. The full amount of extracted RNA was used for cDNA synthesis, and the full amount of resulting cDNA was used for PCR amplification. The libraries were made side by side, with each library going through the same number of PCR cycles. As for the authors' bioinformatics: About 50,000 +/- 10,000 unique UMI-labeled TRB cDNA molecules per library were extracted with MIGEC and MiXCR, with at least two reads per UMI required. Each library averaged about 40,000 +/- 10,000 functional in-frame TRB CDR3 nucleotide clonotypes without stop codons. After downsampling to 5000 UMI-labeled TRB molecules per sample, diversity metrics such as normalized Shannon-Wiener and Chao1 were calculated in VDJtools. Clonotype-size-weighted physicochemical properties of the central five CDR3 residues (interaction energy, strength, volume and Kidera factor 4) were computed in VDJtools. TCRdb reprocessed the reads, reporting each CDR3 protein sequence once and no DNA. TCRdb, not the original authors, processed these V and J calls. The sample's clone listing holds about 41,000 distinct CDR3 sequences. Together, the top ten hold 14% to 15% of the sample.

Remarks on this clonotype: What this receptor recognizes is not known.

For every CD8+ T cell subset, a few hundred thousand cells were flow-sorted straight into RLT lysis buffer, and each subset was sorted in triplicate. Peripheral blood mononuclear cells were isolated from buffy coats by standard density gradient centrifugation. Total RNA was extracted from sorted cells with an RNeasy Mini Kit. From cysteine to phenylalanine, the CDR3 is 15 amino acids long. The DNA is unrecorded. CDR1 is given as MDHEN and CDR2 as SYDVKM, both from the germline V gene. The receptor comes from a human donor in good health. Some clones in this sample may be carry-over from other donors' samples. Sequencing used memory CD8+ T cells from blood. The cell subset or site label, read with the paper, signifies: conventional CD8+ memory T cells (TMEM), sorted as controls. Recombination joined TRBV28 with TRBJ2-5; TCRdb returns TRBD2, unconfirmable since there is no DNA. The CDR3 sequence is CASRGLADGVETQYF.